These 4 T cell receptor beta chains share one sample of origin, sequenced in a study of cytomegalovirus exposure and HLA in healthy donors. The PCR employed 60 Vbeta primers together with 13 Jbeta primers. Sequenced by immunoSEQ multiplex PCR; TCRdb stores in-frame clones only, minus some. The sample totals some 96,000 clones. Sequenced sample: PBMCs. The receptors stem from a woman aged 30 to 39 in good health and CMV-seronegative.

This chain joins TRBV5-4 and TRBJ1-5; TRBD1 is a possible D gene (6 bases). V lost 1 base to trimming and J lost 1 base, with 6 bases between them. Germline V gives CDR1 SGHNT, CDR2 YYREEE (reference sequence). This CDR3 comprises 14 residues. The CDR3 bases are TGTGCCAGCAGCTTGAGGGGGAGCAATCAGCCCCAGCATTTT. Translating it yields CASSLRGSNQPQHF.

The chain carries TRBV27 and TRBJ2-7; D gene uncertain. Germline assignment: CDR1 MNHEY and CDR2 SMNVEV (reference sequence). Between the trimmed V and J ends, which lost 0 bases and 3 bases, there was a span of 6 bases. CDR3 size: 13 residues. CDR3 in amino acids: CASSLSPGYEQYF. The CDR3 region has the DNA TGTGCCAGCAGTTTATCCCCGGGCTACGAGCAGTACTTC.

The chain has TRBV4-1 and TRBJ1-5; D ambiguous. Germline-derived CDR1 and CDR2 are MGHRA and YSYEKL. Trimming removed 0 bases from V and 9 bases from J, with 21 bases in between. The CDR3 runs to 17 residues. As DNA, the CDR3 is TGCGCCAGCAGCCAAGATGCCCGGCTAGGAGGGATGGGGCCCCAGCATTTT. Encoded protein: CASSQDARLGGMGPQHF.

The chain employs TRBV11-2 and TRBJ1-1; D uncertain. The CDR3 totals 16 residues. V gave up 2 bases and J gave up 0 bases, with 13 bases separating them. The V gene's germline CDR1 is SGHAT and CDR2 FQNNGV. CDR3 nucleotide sequence: TGTGCCAGCAGCTTAAAGCTCGGCGGCATGAACACTGAAGCTTTCTTT. This sequence encodes CASSLKLGGMNTEAFF.